This T cell receptor (beta chain) was recovered during a study of cytomegalovirus exposure and HLA in healthy donors. General observations from the study: The majority of CMV-associated TCR beta chains were reported as apparently HLA-restricted in a later analysis.

As regards this clone: The antigen is undetermined.

Vbeta (60) and Jbeta (13) primers were used in the PCR. Original processing notes: In a later analysis, 79 million or so unique TCR beta chains included roughly 11 million shared by two or more donors. Libraries were prepared by immunoSEQ multiplex PCR; TCRdb keeps only in-frame clonotypes and omits some of them. V, J and clone size derive from that table, while D and trimming were established from the DNA sequence. This table holds roughly 130,000 clones, 66% found once. What was sequenced was PBMCs. The sequence came from a man aged 18-30 years in good health and CMV-seronegative.

The CDR3 region is CASSQSTDTQYF. Here the CDR3 DNA reads TGTGCCAGCAGTCAAAGCACAGATACGCAGTATTTT. The chain joins TRBV2 to TRBJ2-3, with D unclear. Germline V lookup: CDR1 SNHLY, CDR2 FYNNEI. The germline V and J ends were trimmed by 5 bases and 0 bases, with 3 bases remaining between them. The CDR3 contains 12 residues.